The 6 T cell receptor beta chains presented below share a single source sample, sequenced in a study of T-cell memory formation after mild COVID-19. TCRdb re-called the 5' RACE reads through MiXCR, storing one row per CDR3 protein. The repertoire includes more than 150,000 distinct CDR3 sequences, approximately 10% of them detected once, and more than 3.5% sits in the top ten. Specimen: PBMCs or a T cell subset sorted from them (not recorded which). The receptors derive from a man in his late teens or twenties who had mild COVID-19 (a few samples of this study predate the infection). Cell type and time point are not known.

This sequence joins TRBV20-1 and TRBJ2-4; D uncertain. V was pared by 0 bases and J by 0 bases, with 12 bases between. The CDR3 has 16 residues. Per the germline V gene, CDR1 is DFQATT and CDR2 is SNEGSKA (reference sequence). The CDR3 DNA is TGCAGTGCTAGAGACCCTCAGAACATAGCCAAAAACATTCAGTACTTC. It codes for CSARDPQNIAKNIQYF.

The chain links TRBV20-1 to TRBJ2-7, with a possible D match to TRBD1 (5 bases). Per germline, CDR1 DFQATT and CDR2 SNEGSKA (reference sequence). This CDR3 has 14 amino acids. With 0 bases removed from V and 3 bases from J, the gap between germline ends came to 12 bases. This chain's CDR3 is CSARDLAGHYEQYF. CDR3 in DNA: TGCAGTGCTAGAGATTTGGCAGGGCACTACGAGCAGTACTTC.

V gene TRBV7-9 combines with J gene TRBJ2-1; no firm D call. Between the trimmed V and J ends, which lost 4 bases and 13 bases, there was a span of 14 bases. The germline gives CDR1 SEHNR, CDR2 FQNEAQ (reference sequence). CDR3 size: 12 residues. The CDR3: CASSSLGNPQFF. The CDR3 nucleotides read TGTGCCAGCAGCTCGCTAGGGAACCCCCAGTTCTTC.

This clonotype was detected many times. The chain is built from TRBV18 and TRBJ1-2, with 7 bases matching TRBD1. The trim removed 3 bases at V and 8 bases at J, leaving 9 bases unmatched. Germline values: CDR1 KGHSH, CDR2 LQKENI. The CDR3 totals 14 residues. CDR3 nucleotides: TGTGCCAGCTCACCCGACGACAGGGTTTGGGGCTACACCTTC. Its translation is CASSPDDRVWGYTF. The full variable domain, its missing parts supplied by reference TRBV18 and TRBJ1-2, is NAGVMQNPRHLVRRRGQEARLRCSPMKGHSHVYWYRQLPEEGLKFMVYLQKENIIDESGMPKERFSAEFPKEGPSILRIQQVVRGDSAAYFCASSPDDRVWGYTFGSGTRLTVV.

The chain has TRBV20-1 and TRBJ2-3; D is perhaps TRBD1 (5 bases). The CDR3 spans 12 residues. The germline V gene encodes CDR1 DFQATT and CDR2 SNEGSKA (reference sequence). Between the trimmed V and J ends, which lost 6 bases and 5 bases, there was a span of 12 bases. CDR3 sequence (DNA): TGCAGTGCGATAAATCAGGGAGATACGCAGTATTTT. Translation gives CSAINQGDTQYF.

This clonotype came up a few times. The J gene is TRBJ1-5, the V gene TRBV28, with D maybe TRBD1 (6 bases). The CDR3 consists of 14 residues. Trimming shortened V by 3 bases and J by 9 bases, and 15 bases separated the two germline ends. The germline CDR1 and CDR2 sequences are MDHEN and SYDVKM. The CDR3 is CASSFVGGRGPQHF. CDR3 DNA sequence: TGTGCCAGCAGTTTTGTCGGGGGCCGGGGGCCCCAGCATTTT.